This T cell receptor (beta chain) came from a study of cytomegalovirus exposure and HLA in healthy donors (dated by TCRdb to about 2017). Some background on the complete study: A later analysis indicated that the 110 or so validation repertoires were generated on the platform also employed for the approximately 700 repertoires of the first cohort. High-throughput TCR immunosequencing, statistical association of individual TCRs with disease status, and machine learning were combined to predict cytomegalovirus infection status. A separate validation cohort of about 110 different subjects was used in addition to the roughly 620-subject first cohort. The study aimed to test whether signatures of past pathogen exposure could be identified by cataloging public T cell receptors.

The germline V gene provides CDR1 SNHLY and CDR2 FYNNEI. The CDR3 runs 13 residues from the cysteine to the phenylalanine. Only the CDR3 DNA stays, 39 bases, in frame from base 1. Trimming leaves V shorter by 5 bases and J shorter by 7 bases, with the junction holding 3 bases beyond the gene matches. The donors were included in the validation cohort of 120 subjects, a group kept apart from the roughly 700-subject first cohort. General study outcomes and caveats: Most TCR sequences were observed very rarely across donors, whereas some public TCRs were present in many individuals. The classifier was reported to diagnose cytomegalovirus status with high specificity and sensitivity in both the original cohort and the validation cohort. The validation cohort had no HLA typing available for a later analysis, so co-occurrence within that cohort was assessed over all 130 or so repertoires. The authors suggested that the approach could potentially be generalized to other disease states and immunological phenotypes. In the study, 164 TCR beta chains were listed as associated with cytomegalovirus. A later analysis found that TCRs clustered in the first cohort also tended to co-occur in the approximately 120 validation repertoires, with 94% of cluster scores above 0. In vitro tests confirmed that a few of the cytomegalovirus-associated TCR beta chains recognize cytomegalovirus antigens.

The library relied on the immunoSEQ multiplex PCR assay. On the authors' methods: To diagnose cytomegalovirus status from the catalog of TCR beta chain sequences, a statistical classification framework was built. TCRdb obtained this table from immuneACCESS and retained in-frame rearrangements with V and J assigned. These tables miss some clones; where compared with another copy, unresolved V genes account for less than half of the shortfall, and the remainder is unexplained. V and J calls and clone size are as listed in that table; D and trimming were resolved from the DNA. Across this sample there are some 60,000 clones, with approximately 96% seen only once. 4.4% of the sample comes from the top ten. On this clone: Its binding antigen is unknown. No base quality information exists; no much larger clone differs at one position.

This sequence was found in a man aged 18 to 29 in good health and CMV-seropositive. In this chain, TRBV2 is recombined with TRBJ2-7, with 12 middle bases fitting TRBD1. Sequencing was carried out using PBMCs. The CDR3 reads as follows: CASSRDRGREQYF. Here is the DNA: TGTGCCAGCAGTCGGGACAGGGGGCGTGAGCAGTACTTC.